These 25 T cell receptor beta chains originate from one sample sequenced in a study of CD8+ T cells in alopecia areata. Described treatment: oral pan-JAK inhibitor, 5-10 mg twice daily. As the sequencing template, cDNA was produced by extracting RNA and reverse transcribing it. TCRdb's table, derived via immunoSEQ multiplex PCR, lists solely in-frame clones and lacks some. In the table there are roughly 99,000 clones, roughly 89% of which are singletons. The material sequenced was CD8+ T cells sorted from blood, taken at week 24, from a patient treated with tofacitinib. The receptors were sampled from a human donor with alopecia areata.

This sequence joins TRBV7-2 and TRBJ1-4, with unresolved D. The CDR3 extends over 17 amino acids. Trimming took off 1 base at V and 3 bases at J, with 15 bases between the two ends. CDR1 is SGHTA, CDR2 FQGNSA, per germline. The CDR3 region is CASSLVLAGVANEKLFF. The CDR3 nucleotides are TGTGCCAGCAGCTTAGTCTTGGCTGGGGTGGCTAATGAAAAACTGTTTTTT.

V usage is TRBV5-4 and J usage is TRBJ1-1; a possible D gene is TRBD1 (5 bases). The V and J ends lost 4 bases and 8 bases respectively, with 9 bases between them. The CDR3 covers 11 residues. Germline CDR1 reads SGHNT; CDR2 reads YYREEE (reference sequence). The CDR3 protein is CASSIRGEAFF. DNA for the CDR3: TGTGCCAGCAGCATCCGGGGCGAAGCTTTCTTT.

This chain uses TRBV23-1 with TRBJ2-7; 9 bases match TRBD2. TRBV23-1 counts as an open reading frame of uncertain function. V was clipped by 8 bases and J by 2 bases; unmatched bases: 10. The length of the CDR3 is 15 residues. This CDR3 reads CASPLSGGAPYEQYF. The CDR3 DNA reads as TGCGCCAGCCCCCTTAGCGGGGGCGCGCCCTACGAGCAGTACTTC.

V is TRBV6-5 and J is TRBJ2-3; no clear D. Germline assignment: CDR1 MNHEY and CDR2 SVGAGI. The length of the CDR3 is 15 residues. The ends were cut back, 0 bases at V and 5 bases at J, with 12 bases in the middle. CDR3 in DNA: TGTGCCAGCAGTTACTCCCGATCGCTCGGAGATACGCAGTATTTT. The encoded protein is CASSYSRSLGDTQYF.

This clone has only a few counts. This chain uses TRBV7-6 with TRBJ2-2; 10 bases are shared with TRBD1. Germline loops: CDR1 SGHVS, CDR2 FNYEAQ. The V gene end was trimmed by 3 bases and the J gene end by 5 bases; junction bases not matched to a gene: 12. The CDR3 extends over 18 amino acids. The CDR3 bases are TGTGCCAGCAGCTTGGACAGGGGGGTCTGGTCTAGTACCGGGGAGCTGTTTTTT. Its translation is CASSLDRGVWSSTGELFF. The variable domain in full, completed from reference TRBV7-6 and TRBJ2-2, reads GAGVSQSPRYKVTKRGQDVALRCDPISGHVSLYWYRQALGQGPEFLTYFNYEAQQDKSGLPNDRFSAERPEGSISTLTIQRTEQRDSAMYRCASSLDRGVWSSTGELFFGEGSRLTVL.

The CDR3 here is CASSLSAGPYEQYF. DNA for the CDR3: TGTGCCAGCAGTTTATCGGCAGGGCCTTACGAGCAGTACTTC. The rearrangement uses TRBV27 and TRBJ2-7; TRBD1 might be the D (5 bases). Trimming shortened V by 0 bases and J by 4 bases, and 10 bases separated the two germline ends. Germline V lookup: CDR1 MNHEY, CDR2 SMNVEV (reference sequence). The CDR3 consists of 14 residues.

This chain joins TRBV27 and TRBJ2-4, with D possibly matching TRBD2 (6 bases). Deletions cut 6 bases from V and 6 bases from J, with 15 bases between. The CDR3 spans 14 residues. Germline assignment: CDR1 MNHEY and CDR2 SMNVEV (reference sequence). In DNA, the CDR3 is TGTGCCAGCAGCGCGGGGATGGGGTCAAACATTCAGTACTTC. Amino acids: CASSAGMGSNIQYF.

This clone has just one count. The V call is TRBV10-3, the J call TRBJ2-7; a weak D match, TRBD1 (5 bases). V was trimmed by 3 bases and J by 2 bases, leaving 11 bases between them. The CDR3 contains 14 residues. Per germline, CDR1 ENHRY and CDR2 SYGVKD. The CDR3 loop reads CAISDLDKPYEQYF. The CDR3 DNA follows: TGTGCCATCAGTGATTTGGACAAGCCCTACGAGCAGTACTTC.

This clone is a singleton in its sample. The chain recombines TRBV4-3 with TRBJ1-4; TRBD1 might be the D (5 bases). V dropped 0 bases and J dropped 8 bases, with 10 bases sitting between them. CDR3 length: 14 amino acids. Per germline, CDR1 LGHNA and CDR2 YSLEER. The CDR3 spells CASSQDSKGEKLFF. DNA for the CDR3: TGCGCCAGCAGCCAAGATAGTAAGGGGGAAAAACTGTTTTTT.

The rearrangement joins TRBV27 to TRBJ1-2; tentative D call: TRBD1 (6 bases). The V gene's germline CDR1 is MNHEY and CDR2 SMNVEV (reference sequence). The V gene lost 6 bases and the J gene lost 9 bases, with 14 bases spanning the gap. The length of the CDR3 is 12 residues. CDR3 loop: CASSSTGVSYTF. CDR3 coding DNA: TGTGCCAGCAGCTCGACAGGTGTAAGCTACACCTTC.

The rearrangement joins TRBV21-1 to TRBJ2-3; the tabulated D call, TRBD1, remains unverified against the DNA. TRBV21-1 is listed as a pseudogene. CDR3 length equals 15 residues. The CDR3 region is CASTRQGISTDTQYF. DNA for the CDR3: TGTGCCAGCACCCGTCAGGGGATCAGCACAGATACGCAGTATTTT.

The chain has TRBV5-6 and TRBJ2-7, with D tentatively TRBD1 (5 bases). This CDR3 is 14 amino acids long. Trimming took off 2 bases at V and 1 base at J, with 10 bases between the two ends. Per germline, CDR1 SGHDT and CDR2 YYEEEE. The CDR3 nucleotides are TGTGCCAGCAGCTTCGGTCAGGGTTCCTACGAGCAGTACTTC. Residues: CASSFGQGSYEQYF.

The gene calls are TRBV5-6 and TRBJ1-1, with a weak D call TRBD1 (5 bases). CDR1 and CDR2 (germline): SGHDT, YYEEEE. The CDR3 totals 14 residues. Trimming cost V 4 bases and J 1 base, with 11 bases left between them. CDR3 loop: CASSPGRSNTEAFF. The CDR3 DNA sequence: TGTGCCAGCAGCCCGGGACGGTCGAACACTGAAGCTTTCTTT.

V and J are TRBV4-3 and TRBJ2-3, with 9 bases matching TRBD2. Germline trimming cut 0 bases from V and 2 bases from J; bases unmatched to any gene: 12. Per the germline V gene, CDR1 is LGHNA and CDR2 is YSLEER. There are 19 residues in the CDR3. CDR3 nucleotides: TGCGCCAGCAGCCAAGATGCAGGTTCCCTAGCGGGGTTCACAGATACGCAGTATTTT. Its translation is CASSQDAGSLAGFTDTQYF.

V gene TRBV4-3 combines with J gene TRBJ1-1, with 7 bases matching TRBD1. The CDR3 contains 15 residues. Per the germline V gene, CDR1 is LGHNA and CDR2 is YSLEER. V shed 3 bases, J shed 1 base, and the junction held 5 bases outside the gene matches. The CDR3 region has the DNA TGCGCCAGCAGCCACGGGGACAGCCCGAACACTGAAGCTTTCTTT. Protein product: CASSHGDSPNTEAFF.

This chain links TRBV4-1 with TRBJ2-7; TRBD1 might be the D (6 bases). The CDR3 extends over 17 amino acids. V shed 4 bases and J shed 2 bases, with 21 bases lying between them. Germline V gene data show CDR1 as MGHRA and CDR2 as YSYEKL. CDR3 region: CASSPRRGGQGTYEQYF. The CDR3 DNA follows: TGCGCCAGCAGCCCACGGCGTGGGGGTCAGGGGACCTACGAGCAGTACTTC.

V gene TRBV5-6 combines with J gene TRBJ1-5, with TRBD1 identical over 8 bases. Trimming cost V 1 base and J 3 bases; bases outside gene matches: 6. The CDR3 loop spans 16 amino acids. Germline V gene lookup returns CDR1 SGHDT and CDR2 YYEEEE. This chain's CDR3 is CASSLLTGDLNQPQHF. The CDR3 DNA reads TGTGCCAGCAGCTTGCTGACAGGGGACCTCAATCAGCCCCAGCATTTT.

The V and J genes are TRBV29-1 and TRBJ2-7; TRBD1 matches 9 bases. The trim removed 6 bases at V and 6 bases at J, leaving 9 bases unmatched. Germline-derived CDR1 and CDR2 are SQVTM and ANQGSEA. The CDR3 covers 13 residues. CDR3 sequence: CSVSGTGWGEQYF. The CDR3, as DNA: TGCAGCGTCTCCGGGACAGGGTGGGGCGAGCAGTACTTC.

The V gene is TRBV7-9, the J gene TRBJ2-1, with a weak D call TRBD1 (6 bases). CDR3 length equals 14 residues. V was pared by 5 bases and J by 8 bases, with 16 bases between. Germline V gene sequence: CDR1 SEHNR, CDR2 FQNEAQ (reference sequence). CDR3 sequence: CASSPGSTGYEQFF. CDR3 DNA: TGTGCCAGCAGCCCGGGCTCCACAGGGTATGAGCAGTTCTTC.

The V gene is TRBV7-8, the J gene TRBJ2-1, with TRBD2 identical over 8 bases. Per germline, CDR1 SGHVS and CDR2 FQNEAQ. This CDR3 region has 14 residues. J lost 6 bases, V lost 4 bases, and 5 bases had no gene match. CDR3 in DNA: TGTGCCAGCAGCTCAATAGCGGGGCCCAATGAGCAGTTCTTC. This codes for CASSSIAGPNEQFF.

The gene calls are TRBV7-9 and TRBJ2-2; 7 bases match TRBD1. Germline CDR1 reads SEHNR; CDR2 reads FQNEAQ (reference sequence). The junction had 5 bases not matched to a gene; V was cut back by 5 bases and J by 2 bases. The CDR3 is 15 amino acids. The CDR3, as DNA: TGTGCCAGCAGCCTCGGGACAGTCAACACCGGGGAGCTGTTTTTT. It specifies CASSLGTVNTGELFF.

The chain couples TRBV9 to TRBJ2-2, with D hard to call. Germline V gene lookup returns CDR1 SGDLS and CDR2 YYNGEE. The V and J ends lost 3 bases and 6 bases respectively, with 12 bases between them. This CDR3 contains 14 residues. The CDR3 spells CASSASGWAGELFF. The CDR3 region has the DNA TGTGCCAGCAGCGCCTCCGGTTGGGCCGGGGAGCTGTTTTTT.

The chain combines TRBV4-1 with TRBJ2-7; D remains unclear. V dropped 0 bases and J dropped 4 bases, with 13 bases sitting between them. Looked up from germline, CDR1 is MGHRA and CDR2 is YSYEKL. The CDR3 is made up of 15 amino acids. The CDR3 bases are TGCGCCAGCAGCCAAGATGGGGTAGCTTGGTACGAGCAGTACTTC. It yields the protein CASSQDGVAWYEQYF.

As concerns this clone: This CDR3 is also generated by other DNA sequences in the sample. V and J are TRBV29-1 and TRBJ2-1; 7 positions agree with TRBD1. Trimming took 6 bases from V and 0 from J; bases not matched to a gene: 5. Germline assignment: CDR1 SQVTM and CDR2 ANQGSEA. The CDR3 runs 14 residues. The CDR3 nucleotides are TGCAGCGTCGAGGGACAGAGCTCCTACAATGAGCAGTTCTTC. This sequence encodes CSVEGQSSYNEQFF.

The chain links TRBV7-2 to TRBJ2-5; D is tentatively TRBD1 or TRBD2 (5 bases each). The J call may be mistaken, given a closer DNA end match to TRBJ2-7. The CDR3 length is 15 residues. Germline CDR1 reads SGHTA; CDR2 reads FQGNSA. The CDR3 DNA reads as TGTGCCAGCAGCCAGAAAGGGGCGGGTCCAGACGAGCAGTACTTC. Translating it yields CASSQKGAGPDEQYF.